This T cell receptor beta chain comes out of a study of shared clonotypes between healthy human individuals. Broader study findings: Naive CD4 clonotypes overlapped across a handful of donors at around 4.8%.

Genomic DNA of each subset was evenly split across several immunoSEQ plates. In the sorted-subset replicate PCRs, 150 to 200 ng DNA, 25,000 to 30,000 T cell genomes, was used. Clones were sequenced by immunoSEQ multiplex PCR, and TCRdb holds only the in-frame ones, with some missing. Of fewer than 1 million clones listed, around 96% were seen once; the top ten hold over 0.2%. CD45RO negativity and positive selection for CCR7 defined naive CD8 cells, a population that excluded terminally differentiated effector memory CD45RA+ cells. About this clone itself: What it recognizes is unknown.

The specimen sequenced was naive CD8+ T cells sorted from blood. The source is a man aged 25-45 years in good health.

Written as DNA, the CDR3 is TGTGCCAGCAGCGTAGCCCCCGGGACTAGCGGGTCCCGGGGGGAGCAGTACTTC. It encodes CASSVAPGTSGSRGEQYF. This chain connects TRBV9 to TRBJ2-7, with 12 bases that match TRBD2. The germline CDR1 and CDR2 sequences are SGDLS and YYNGEE. Trimming cost V 0 bases and J 7 bases; bases outside gene matches: 14. The CDR3 has 18 amino acids.